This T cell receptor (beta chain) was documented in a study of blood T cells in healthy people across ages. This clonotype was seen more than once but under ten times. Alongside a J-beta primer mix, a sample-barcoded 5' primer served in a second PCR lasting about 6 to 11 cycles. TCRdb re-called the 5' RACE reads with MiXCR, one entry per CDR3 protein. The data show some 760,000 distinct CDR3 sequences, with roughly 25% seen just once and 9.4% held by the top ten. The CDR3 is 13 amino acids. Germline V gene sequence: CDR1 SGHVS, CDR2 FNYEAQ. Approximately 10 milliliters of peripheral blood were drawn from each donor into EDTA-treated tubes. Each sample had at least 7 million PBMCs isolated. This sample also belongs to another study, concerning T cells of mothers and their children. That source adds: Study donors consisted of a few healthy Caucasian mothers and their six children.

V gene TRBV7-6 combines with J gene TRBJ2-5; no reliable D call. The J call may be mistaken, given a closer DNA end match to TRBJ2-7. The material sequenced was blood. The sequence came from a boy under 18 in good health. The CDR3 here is CASSSTSASEQYF. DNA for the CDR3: TGTGCCAGCAGCTCGACCTCGGCTTCCGAGCAGTACTTC.